Listed below are T cell receptor beta chains from one sample, sequenced in a study of identical twins. A single record per CDR3 protein comes from TCRdb applying MiXCR to the 5' RACE reads. This sample carries some 190,000 distinct CDR3 sequences, approximately 15% of them seen once, and the ten largest clones take over 35%. Another study also made use of these data, one on T cells expressing NK-cell markers.

Sequencing used CD8+ T cells sorted from blood. These receptors originate from a woman aged 18-29 years in good health. The CDR3 runs from the conserved cysteine through the conserved F or W. D genes are given only for firm matches. Clone size, where shown, is once, few, many, or a class for clones that have expanded.

TRBJ2-3	TRBV27	few	TRBD2	TGTGCCAGCAGTTTTCATTCGGTAGCGGGAGGCACAGATACGCAGTATTTT	CASSFHSVAGGTDTQYF
TRBJ2-1	TRBV30	NA	NA	TGTGCCTGGAGACAGGTATCATCCTACAATGAGCAGTTCTTC	CAWRQVSSYNEQFF
TRBJ2-2	TRBV7-3	few	NA	TGTGCCAGCAGCTCAACAGGATTCACCGGGGAGCTGTTTTTT	CASSSTGFTGELFF
TRBJ2-7	TRBV5-1	NA	TRBD1	TGCGCCAGCAGCTCCTCGGGACAGGGGGAGCAGTACTTC	CASSSSGQGEQYF
TRBJ2-1	TRBV7-3	NA	NA	TGTGCCAGCAGCTTAACTGCCAGGGTTTTTATCGATGAGCAGTTCTTC	CASSLTARVFIDEQFF
TRBJ2-5	TRBV27	few	NA	TGTGCCAGCAGTCTCAGGGTTAGTCGGACAAACCAAGAGACCCAGTACTTC	CASSLRVSRTNQETQYF
TRBJ2-7	TRBV12-3/TRBV12-4	NA	NA	TGTGCCAGCAGTTTAGTAGCCCACGAGCAGTACTTC	CASSLVAHEQYF
TRBJ1-2	TRBV7-9	few	TRBD1	TGTGCCAGCAGCCAGGACAGGCGCGGCTACACCTTC	CASSQDRRGYTF
TRBJ2-3	TRBV7-9	NA	NA	TGTGCCAGCGCGGGGGCCTTCACAGATACGCAGTATTTT	CASAGAFTDTQYF
TRBJ2-4	TRBV16	NA	NA	TGTGCCAGCCGCCGAGGTGGGGGCGCGGACATTCAGTACTTC	CASRRGGGADIQYF
TRBJ2-3	TRBV12-3/TRBV12-4	few	TRBD2	TGTGCCAGCAGTCGTACTAGCGGGAGGGCCGATGATACGCAGTATTTT	CASSRTSGRADDTQYF
TRBJ2-1	TRBV29-1	NA	NA	TGCAGCGTTGGGAAATCCCTCTACAATGAGCAGTTCTTC	CSVGKSLYNEQFF
TRBJ2-2	TRBV12-3/TRBV12-4	few	NA	TGTGCCAGCAGTTTCAGTTTGTATGGGGAGCTGTTTTTT	CASSFSLYGELFF
TRBJ2-5	TRBV20-1	NA	NA	TGCAGTGCTAGTCCTAGTCCACAGGAGACCGGAGAGACCCAGTACTTC	CSASPSPQETGETQYF
TRBJ2-7	TRBV11-2	NA	NA	TGTGCCAGCAGCCTCCAGGAGGCCTACGAGCAGTACTTC	CASSLQEAYEQYF
TRBJ2-7	TRBV7-9	few	TRBD2	TGTGCCGGCAGCTTAGACCCTAGCGGGAACCCCTACGAGCAGTACTTC	CAGSLDPSGNPYEQYF
TRBJ2-2	TRBV10-2	NA	TRBD2	TGCGCCAGCAGCGAAAGGACTAGCGGGGGTCGGGCCGGGGAGCTGTTTTTT	CASSERTSGGRAGELFF
TRBJ2-7	TRBV27	few	TRBD2	TGTGCCAGCAGTTTTGGAACTAGCGCAGCCTACGAGCAGTACTTC	CASSFGTSAAYEQYF
TRBJ2-7	TRBV27	NA	NA	TGTGCCAGCAGTTTAGATACAGGACAGATCTACGAGCAGTACTTC	CASSLDTGQIYEQYF
TRBJ2-5	TRBV15	few	TRBD1	TGTGCCACCAGCAGTCGGGACAGGGAAGTCCAAGAGACCCAGTACTTC	CATSSRDREVQETQYF
TRBJ2-7	TRBV4-3	few	NA	TGCGCCAGCAGCCATGCCGGGACGTACCCCTACGAGCAGTACTTC	CASSHAGTYPYEQYF
TRBJ2-7	TRBV30	many	TRBD2	TGTGCCTGGGCCCCGGGACTAGGGATATACGAGCAGTACTTC	CAWAPGLGIYEQYF
TRBJ1-4	TRBV10-3	few	NA	TGTGCCATCAGTCTTGACCGGGATAGGAGTGAAAAACTGTTTTTT	CAISLDRDRSEKLFF
TRBJ2-7	TRBV5-5	once	TRBD2	TGTGCCAGCAGCTTGGTCTCTAGCGGACCCTACGAGCAGTACTTC	CASSLVSSGPYEQYF
TRBJ2-7	TRBV30	NA	NA	TGTGCCTGGAGTAACTTCTACGAGCAGTACTTC	CAWSNFYEQYF
TRBJ1-3	TRBV5-6	NA	NA	TGTGCCAGCAGCTTTGGTAGCTCTGGAAACACCATATATTTT	CASSFGSSGNTIYF
TRBJ2-7	TRBV15	few	NA	TGTGCCACCAGCAGGCAGGGGAGTGGCGAGCAGTACTTC	CATSRQGSGEQYF
TRBJ1-1	TRBV11-2	few	NA	TGTGCCAGCAGCTCCATATCCGAAGCTTTCTTT	CASSSISEAFF
TRBJ2-7	TRBV29-1	many	NA	TGCAGCGTTGGGGCTAAGACCCTCTACGAGCAGTACTTC	CSVGAKTLYEQYF
TRBJ2-7	TRBV14	NA	TRBD1	TGTGCCAGCAGCCAAGATTACGGAGACAGGGCCAACGAGCAGTACTTC	CASSQDYGDRANEQYF
TRBJ2-1	TRBV7-6	few	NA	TGTGCCAGCAGCTTAGTACGGAATGAGCAGTTCTTC	CASSLVRNEQFF
TRBJ2-5	TRBV5-1	NA	TRBD2	TGCGCCAGCAGCTTCTCCGGGACTAGCGGGTCGGCGCACAAAGAGACCCAGTACTTC	CASSFSGTSGSAHKETQYF
TRBJ2-1	TRBV20-1	NA	TRBD2	TGCAGTGCTAGAGGAGTCGAGAGCGGGAGGTACACGAGCTCCTACAATGAGCAGTTCTTC	CSARGVESGRYTSSYNEQFF
TRBJ2-5	TRBV7-7	few	NA	TGTGCCAGCAGCCGCGGGGAGCGGGTGGAGACCCAGTACTTC	CASSRGERVETQYF
TRBJ2-7	TRBV24-1	few	NA	TGTGCCGCCCGCTCGGAAGAGCAGTACTTC	CAARSEEQYF
TRBJ2-1	TRBV7-9	few	NA	TGTGCCAGCAGCCTCTTTATCAATGAGCAGTTCTTC	CASSLFINEQFF
TRBJ2-1	TRBV15	NA	NA	TGTGCCACCAGCATGGCTTCCTTCCACAATGAGCAGTTCTTC	CATSMASFHNEQFF
TRBJ2-1	TRBV19	few	TRBD2	TGTGCCAGTAACACGGGAGGCCTATACAATGAGCAGTTCTTC	CASNTGGLYNEQFF
TRBJ2-6	TRBV27	NA	NA	TGTGCCAGCAGCCCAGGGGGGCCTGGGGCCAACGTCCTGACTTTC	CASSPGGPGANVLTF
TRBJ2-2	TRBV19	NA	TRBD1	TGTGCCAGTAGTATAGGCGCAGGGGGCGGCACCGGGGAGCTGTTTTTT	CASSIGAGGGTGELFF
TRBJ2-1	TRBV2	few	TRBD2	TGTGCCAGCAGTGTCAGGGCTAGCGGGACGTACAATGAGCAGTTCTTC	CASSVRASGTYNEQFF
TRBJ1-1	TRBV20-1	NA	TRBD1	TGCAGTGCTAGAGATAGGCGGACCGGGACAGGGAGCACTGAAGCTTTCTTT	CSARDRRTGTGSTEAFF
TRBJ2-1	TRBV20-1	NA	TRBD2	TGCAGTGCTCGGACTAGCGGGAGGCCTCAATTCTACAATGAGCAGTTCTTC	CSARTSGRPQFYNEQFF
TRBJ2-1	TRBV29-1	NA	TRBD2	TGCAGCGTTGAACTAGCGGGGGGCCAAAACAATGAGCAGTTCTTC	CSVELAGGQNNEQFF
TRBJ2-3	TRBV27	NA	TRBD2	TGTGCCAGCACCGTAGCGGGGGGGCTTAGCACAGATACGCAGTATTTT	CASTVAGGLSTDTQYF
TRBJ2-7	TRBV27	NA	NA	TGTGCCAGCAGCCGGACAACACCCTACGAGCAGTACTTC	CASSRTTPYEQYF
TRBJ1-4	TRBV5-6	medium-sized	NA	TGTGCCAGCAGCTTGGTCCGGGATGAAAAACTGTTTTTT	CASSLVRDEKLFF
TRBJ2-5	TRBV9	NA	TRBD2	TGTGCCAGCAGCTCCCAGCGGGGTCCGTTAGAGACCCAGTACTTC	CASSSQRGPLETQYF
TRBJ2-1	TRBV7-9	few	NA	TGTGCCAGCAGTCCAGCCCCAGCGGCCTACAATGAGCAGTTCTTC	CASSPAPAAYNEQFF
TRBJ1-1	TRBV20-1	few	NA	TGCAGTGCCCGATACACTGAAGCTTTCTTT	CSARYTEAFF
TRBJ2-7	TRBV5-1	NA	TRBD2	TGCGCCAGCAGCTTGGTGACTAGCAGCTCCTACGAGCAGTACTTC	CASSLVTSSSYEQYF
TRBJ2-1	TRBV7-8	many	TRBD2	TGTGCCAGCAGCCACCCTAGCGGATCGTCCTACAATGAGCAGTTCTTC	CASSHPSGSSYNEQFF
TRBJ2-3	TRBV12-3/TRBV12-4	NA	TRBD2	TGTGCCAGCACCCCCCAACTAGCGGGAGGAGATACGCAGTATTTT	CASTPQLAGGDTQYF
TRBJ2-1	TRBV14	NA	TRBD1	TGTGCCAGCAGCCCGGACAGGGTTTACAATGAGCAGTTCTTC	CASSPDRVYNEQFF